This T cell receptor (beta chain) originates from a study of T cells in Graves' hyperthyroidism and ophthalmopathy. From RNA transcripts, TCR beta CDR3 regions were amplified. During a first-round RT-PCR of the TCR CDR3, the HTBI primer set was used. MiXCR, applied by TCRdb to the multiplex PCR reads, yields one record per CDR3 protein. The data hold fewer than 450,000 distinct CDR3 sequences, with about 15% observed a single time. This CDR3 is 13 amino acids long. CDR1 is MNHEY, CDR2 SMNVEV, per germline (reference sequence). V was shortened by 7 bases and J by 12 bases, with 18 bases between the two germline ends.

The sample comprised blood. This chain uses TRBV27 with TRBJ2-2; either TRBD1 or TRBD2 may supply D (5 bases each). The sequence came from a woman younger than 45 with Graves' hyperthyroidism that later progressed to Graves' ophthalmopathy. This CDR3 reads CASTSYPTGQLFF. In DNA, the CDR3 is TGTGCCAGCACGTCCTATCCTACGGGGCAGCTGTTTTTT.